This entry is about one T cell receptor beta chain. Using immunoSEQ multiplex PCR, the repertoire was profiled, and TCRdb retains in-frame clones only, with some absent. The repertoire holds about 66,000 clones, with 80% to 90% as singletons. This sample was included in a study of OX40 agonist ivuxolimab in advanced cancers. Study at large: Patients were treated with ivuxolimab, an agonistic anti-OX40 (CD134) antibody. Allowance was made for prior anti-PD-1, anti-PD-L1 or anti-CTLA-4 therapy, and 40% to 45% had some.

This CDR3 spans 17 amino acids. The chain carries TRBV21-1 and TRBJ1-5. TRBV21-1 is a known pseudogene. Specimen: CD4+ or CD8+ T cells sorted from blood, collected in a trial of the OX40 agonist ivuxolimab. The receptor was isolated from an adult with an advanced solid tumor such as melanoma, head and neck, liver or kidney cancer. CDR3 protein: CASSARSQGGEEQPQHF. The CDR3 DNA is TGTGCCAGCAGCGCCCGATCACAGGGCGGGGAGGAACAGCCCCAGCATTTT.